This T cell receptor beta chain was sequenced during a study of T cells in Graves' hyperthyroidism and ophthalmopathy. About the research overall: Peripheral blood was taken when the disease was first diagnosed, before any treatment began. Study-wide points: Most thyroid-expanded clonotypes above 0.001 were also found in blood.

Trimming removed 1 base from V and 4 bases from J, with 14 bases in between. Germline V lookup: CDR1 SNHLY, CDR2 FYNNEI. CDR3 size: 15 residues. This clonotype was counted at least ten times. Its antigen is undetermined. Amplification yielded TCR beta CDR3 regions, with RNA transcripts as the source. TCR CDR3 underwent first-round RT-PCR with the HTBI primer set. MiXCR, run by TCRdb on the multiplex PCR reads, gives a single entry per CDR3 protein. The repertoire holds 300,000 to 350,000 distinct CDR3 sequences, roughly 15% seen once, with approximately 35% in the top ten. Sequencing was performed on blood. This TCR was recovered from a man aged 30 to 39 with Graves' hyperthyroidism. This chain uses TRBV2 with TRBJ2-7, with TRBD2 as a possible D gene (6 bases). DNA for the CDR3: TGTGCCAGCAGTGAAGGGGTCGGGAGTGGATACGAGCAGTACTTC. Its protein is CASSEGVGSGYEQYF.